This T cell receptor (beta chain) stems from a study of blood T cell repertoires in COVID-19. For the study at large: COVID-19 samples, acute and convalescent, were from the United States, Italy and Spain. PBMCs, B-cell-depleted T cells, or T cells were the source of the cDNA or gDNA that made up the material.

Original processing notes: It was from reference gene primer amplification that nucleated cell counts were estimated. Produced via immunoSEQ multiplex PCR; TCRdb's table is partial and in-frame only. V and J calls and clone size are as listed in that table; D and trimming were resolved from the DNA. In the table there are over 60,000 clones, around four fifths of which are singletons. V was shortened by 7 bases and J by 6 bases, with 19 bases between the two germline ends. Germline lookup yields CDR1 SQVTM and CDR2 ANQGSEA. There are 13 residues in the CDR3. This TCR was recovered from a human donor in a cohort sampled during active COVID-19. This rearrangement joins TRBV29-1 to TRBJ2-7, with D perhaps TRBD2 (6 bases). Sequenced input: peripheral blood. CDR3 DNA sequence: TGCAGCGCCATGTTCGGGGGAAGGGGCGAGCAGTACTTC. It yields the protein CSAMFGGRGEQYF.